This note documents a single T cell receptor (beta chain) sequence. Its antigen is as yet unknown. The CDR3 has 14 residues. The V end was cut by 0 bases, the J end by 7 bases, with 10 bases between. From germline, CDR1 is MGHRA and CDR2 YSYEKL. This record belongs to a study of post-analysis software for immune sequencing data. For the study at large: Several disease courses (relapsing-remitting, secondary progressive and progressive-relapsing) of multiple sclerosis were included.

Unique molecular identifiers tagged the TCR beta cDNA libraries. From the PCR reads, TCRdb called clonotypes with MiXCR, one entry per CDR3 protein. The repertoire has under 200,000 distinct CDR3 sequences, around 29% of them found once; the top ten carry approximately 3%. Study observations and caveats: Diversity measured as normalized Chao1 was significantly lower in multiple sclerosis patients than in controls. F measure showed strong co-clustering of same-batch samples. The five TRBV segments detected at higher frequency in patients than in controls included TRBV5-6, TRBV5-1 and TRBV20-1.

The chain is built from TRBV4-1 and TRBJ1-3; D not resolved. Material: blood. The source of this sequence is a girl younger than 18 with multiple sclerosis. The CDR3 nucleotides are TGCGCCAGCAGCCAAGAAACGTCCGGGAACACCATATATTTT. Residues: CASSQETSGNTIYF.